The clone carrying this T cell receptor (beta chain) was seen repeatedly, ten times or more. Its antigen remains unknown. TCRdb fed the reads into MiXCR, producing one record per CDR3 protein. The data contain more than 8,000 distinct CDR3 sequences, around 20% of them singletons. The CDR3 spans 14 residues. CDR1 and CDR2 from the germline V gene are LNHDA and SQIVND (reference sequence). Deletions cut 6 bases from V and 6 bases from J, with 12 bases between. The sample originates from a study of lung T cells in sarcoidosis with Löfgren's syndrome. Study-level findings and limits: Shared TRAV12-1 and TRBV2 CDR3 motifs across Löfgren's syndrome patients reportedly suggested public CD4+ TCRs.

The sequenced material came from CD4+ T cells from bronchoalveolar lavage. The chain has TRBV19 and TRBJ1-6; possible D gene TRBD1, 5 bases. The source of this sequence is a human donor with sarcoidosis (Löfgren's syndrome or another form), or a control subject (not recorded which). The CDR3 DNA is TGTGCCAGTAGGACGGACATGCCTAATTCACCCCTCCACTTT. Its translation: CASRTDMPNSPLHF.